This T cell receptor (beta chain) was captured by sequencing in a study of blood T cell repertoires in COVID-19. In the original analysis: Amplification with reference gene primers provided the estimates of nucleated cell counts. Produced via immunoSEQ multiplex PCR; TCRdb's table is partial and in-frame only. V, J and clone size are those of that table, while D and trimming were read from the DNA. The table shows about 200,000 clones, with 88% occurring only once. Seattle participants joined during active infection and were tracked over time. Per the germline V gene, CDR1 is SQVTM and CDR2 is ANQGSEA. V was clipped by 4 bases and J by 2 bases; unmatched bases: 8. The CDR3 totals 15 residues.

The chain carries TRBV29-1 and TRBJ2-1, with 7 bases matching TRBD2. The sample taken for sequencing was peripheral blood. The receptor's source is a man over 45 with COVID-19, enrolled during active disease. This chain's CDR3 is CSVVGGVGPYNEQFF. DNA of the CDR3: TGCAGCGTTGTTGGGGGGGTGGGCCCCTACAATGAGCAGTTCTTC.